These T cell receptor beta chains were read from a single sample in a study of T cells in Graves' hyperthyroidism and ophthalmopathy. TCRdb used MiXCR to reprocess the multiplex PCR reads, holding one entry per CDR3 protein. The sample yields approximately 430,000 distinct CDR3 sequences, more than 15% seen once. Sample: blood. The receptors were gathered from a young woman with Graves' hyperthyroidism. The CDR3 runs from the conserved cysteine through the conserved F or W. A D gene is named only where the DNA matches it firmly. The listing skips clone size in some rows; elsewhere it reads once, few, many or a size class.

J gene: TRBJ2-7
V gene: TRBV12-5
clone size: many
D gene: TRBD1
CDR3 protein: CASGLVGGKDRPSYEQYF
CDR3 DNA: TGTGCTAGTGGTTTGGTTGGGGGAAAGGACAGGCCCTCCTACGAGCAGTACTTC

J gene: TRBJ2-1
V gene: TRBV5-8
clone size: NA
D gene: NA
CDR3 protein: CASSLALGVHNEQFF
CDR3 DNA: TGTGCCAGCAGCTTGGCCCTAGGGGTGCACAATGAGCAGTTCTTC

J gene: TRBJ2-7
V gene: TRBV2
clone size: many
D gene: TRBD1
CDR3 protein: CASTHPLRTGNEQYF
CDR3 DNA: TGTGCCAGCACCCACCCCCTTAGGACAGGCAACGAGCAGTACTTC

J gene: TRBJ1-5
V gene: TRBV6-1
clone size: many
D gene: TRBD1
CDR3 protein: CASSGGTEYYSNQPQHF
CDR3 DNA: TGTGCCAGCAGTGGGGGGACAGAGTATTATAGCAATCAGCCCCAGCATTTT

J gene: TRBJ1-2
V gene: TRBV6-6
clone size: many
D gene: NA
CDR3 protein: CASSYSGRVDGYTF
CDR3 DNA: TGTGCCAGCAGTTACTCCGGGAGGGTCGATGGCTACACCTTC

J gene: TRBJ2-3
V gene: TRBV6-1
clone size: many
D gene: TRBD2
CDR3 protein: CASSTLGLAGGRRDTQYF
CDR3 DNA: TGTGCCAGCAGTACCCTGGGACTAGCGGGGGGTAGGAGAGATACGCAGTATTTT

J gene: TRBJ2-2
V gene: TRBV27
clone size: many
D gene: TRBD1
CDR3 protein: CASSLIPGQGTGELFF
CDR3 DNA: TGTGCCAGCAGTTTAATCCCGGGACAGGGGACCGGGGAGCTGTTTTTT

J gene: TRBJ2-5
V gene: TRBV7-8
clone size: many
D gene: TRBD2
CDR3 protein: CASSPSGGYQETQYF
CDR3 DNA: TGTGCCAGCAGCCCTAGCGGGGGTTACCAAGAGACCCAGTACTTC

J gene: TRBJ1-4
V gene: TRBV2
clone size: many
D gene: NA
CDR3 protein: CASRNRMTEYNEKLFF
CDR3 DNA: TGTGCCAGCAGAAATCGTATGACAGAGTATAATGAAAAACTGTTTTTT

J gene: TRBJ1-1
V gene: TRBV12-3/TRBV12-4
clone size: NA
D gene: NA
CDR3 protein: CASRLRGQNTEAFF
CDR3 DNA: TGTGCCAGCAGGCTTAGGGGACAGAACACTGAAGCTTTCTTT

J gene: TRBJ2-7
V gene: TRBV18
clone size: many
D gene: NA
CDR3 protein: CASSPMGTYEQYF
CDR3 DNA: TGTGCCAGCTCACCAATGGGAACTTACGAGCAGTACTTC

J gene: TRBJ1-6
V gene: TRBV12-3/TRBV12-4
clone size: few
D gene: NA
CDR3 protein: CASRSISRNSPLHF
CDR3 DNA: TGTGCCAGCAGAAGTATAAGCAGGAATTCACCCCTCCACTTT

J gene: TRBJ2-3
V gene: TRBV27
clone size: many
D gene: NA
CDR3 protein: CASSPAPDTQYF
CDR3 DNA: TGTGCCAGCAGCCCCGCCCCAGATACGCAGTATTTT

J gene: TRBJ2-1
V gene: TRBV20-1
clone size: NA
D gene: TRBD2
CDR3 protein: CSARMHREAGFNNEQFF
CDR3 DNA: TGCAGTGCTAGAATGCACCGAGAAGCGGGATTCAACAATGAGCAGTTCTTC

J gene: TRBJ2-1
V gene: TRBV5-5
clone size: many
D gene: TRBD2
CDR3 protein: CASSLGRTRLDHNEQFF
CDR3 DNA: TGTGCCAGCAGCTTGGGCCGGACTAGGCTCGATCACAATGAGCAGTTCTTC

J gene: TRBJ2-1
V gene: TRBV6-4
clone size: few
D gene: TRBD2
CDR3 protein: CASSEAGGSFNEQFF
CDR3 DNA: TGTGCCAGCAGTGAAGCGGGAGGATCGTTCAATGAGCAGTTCTTC

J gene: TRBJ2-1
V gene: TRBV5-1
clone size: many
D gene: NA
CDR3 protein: CASSLSGGKNYNEQFF
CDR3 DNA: TGCGCCAGCAGCTTGTCAGGGGGGAAAAACTACAATGAGCAGTTCTTC

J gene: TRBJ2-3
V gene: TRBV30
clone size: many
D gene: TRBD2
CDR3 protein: CASSSGRMPQYF
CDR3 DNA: TGTGCCTCCTCCAGCGGGAGGATGCCGCAGTATTTT

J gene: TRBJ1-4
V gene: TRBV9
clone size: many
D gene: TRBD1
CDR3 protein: CASSVGQGAGEKLFF
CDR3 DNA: TGTGCCAGCAGCGTAGGCCAGGGGGCAGGTGAAAAACTGTTTTTT

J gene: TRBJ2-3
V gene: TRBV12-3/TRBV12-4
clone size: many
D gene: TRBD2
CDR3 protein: CASSLIASGADTQYF
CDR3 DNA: TGTGCCAGCAGTTTAATAGCTAGCGGGGCAGATACGCAGTATTTT

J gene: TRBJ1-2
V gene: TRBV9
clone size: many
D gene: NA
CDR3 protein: CASSAQEGYGYTF
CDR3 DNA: TGTGCCAGCAGCGCCCAGGAAGGCTATGGCTACACCTTC

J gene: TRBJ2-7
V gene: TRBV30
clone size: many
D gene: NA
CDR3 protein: CAWTGRAGEQYF
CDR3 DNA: TGTGCCTGGACCGGGCGAGCGGGCGAGCAGTACTTC

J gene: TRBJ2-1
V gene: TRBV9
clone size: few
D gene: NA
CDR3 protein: CASSLRPGSDEQFF
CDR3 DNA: TGTGCCAGCAGCCTTCGCCCGGGGAGCGATGAGCAGTTCTTC

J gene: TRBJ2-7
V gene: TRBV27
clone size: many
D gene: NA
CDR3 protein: CASSFGHTTGEQYF
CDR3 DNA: TGTGCCAGCAGTTTCGGTCATACCACGGGGGAGCAGTACTTC

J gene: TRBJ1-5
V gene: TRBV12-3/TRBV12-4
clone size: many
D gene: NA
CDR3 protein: CASSLWWKPQHF
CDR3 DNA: TGTGCCAGCAGTTTATGGTGGAAGCCCCAGCATTTT

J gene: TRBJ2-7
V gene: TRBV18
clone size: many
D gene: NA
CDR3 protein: CASSRRTDSIYEQYF
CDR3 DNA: TGTGCCAGCTCACGACGGACAGATTCGATCTACGAGCAGTACTTC

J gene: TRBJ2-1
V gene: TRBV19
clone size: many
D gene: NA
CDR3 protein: CASSIGHGEIYNEQFF
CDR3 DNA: TGTGCCAGTAGTATCGGTCACGGGGAGATCTACAATGAGCAGTTCTTC

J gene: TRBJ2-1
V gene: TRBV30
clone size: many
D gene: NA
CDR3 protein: CAWVTRGGGSYNEQFF
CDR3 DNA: TGTGCCTGGGTCACTCGAGGGGGTGGCTCCTACAATGAGCAGTTCTTC

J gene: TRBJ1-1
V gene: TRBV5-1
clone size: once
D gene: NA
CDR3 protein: CASSYLDTHTEAFF
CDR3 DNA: TGCGCCAGCAGCTACCTGGACACCCACACTGAAGCTTTCTTT

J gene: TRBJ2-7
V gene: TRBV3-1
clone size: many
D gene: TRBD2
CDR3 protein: CASSQRRGASGYEQYF
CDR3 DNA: TGTGCCAGCAGCCAGAGGCGAGGGGCTAGCGGGTACGAGCAGTACTTC

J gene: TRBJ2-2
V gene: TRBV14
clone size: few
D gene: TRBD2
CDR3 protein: CASSLAGTTYTGELFF
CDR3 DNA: TGTGCCAGCAGCCTCGCCGGGACTACCTATACCGGGGAGCTGTTTTTT

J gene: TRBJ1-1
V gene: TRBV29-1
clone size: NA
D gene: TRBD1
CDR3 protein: CSGTGTGAPATEAFF
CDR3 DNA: TGCAGCGGTACCGGGACAGGGGCCCCGGCTACTGAAGCTTTCTTT

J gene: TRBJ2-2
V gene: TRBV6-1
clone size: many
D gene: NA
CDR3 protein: CASRTRDKVMSF
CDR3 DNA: TGTGCCAGCAGAACCCGGGACAAAGTAATGTCTTTT

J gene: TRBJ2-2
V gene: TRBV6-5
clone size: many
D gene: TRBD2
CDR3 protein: CASSYWEGSTGELFF
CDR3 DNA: TGTGCCAGCAGTTACTGGGAGGGAAGCACCGGGGAGCTGTTTTTT

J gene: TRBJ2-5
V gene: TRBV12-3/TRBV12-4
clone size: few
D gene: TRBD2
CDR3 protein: CASSFGESRASGIKETQYF
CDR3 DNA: TGTGCCAGCAGTTTTGGCGAGTCAAGGGCTAGCGGGATAAAAGAGACCCAGTACTTC

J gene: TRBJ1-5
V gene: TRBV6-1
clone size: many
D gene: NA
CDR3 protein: CASSYDQPQHF
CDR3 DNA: TGTGCCAGCAGTTATGATCAGCCCCAGCATTTT

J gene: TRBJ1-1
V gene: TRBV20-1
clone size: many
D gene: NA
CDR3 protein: CSATRALNTEAFF
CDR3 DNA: TGCAGTGCTACCAGGGCCCTGAACACTGAAGCTTTCTTT

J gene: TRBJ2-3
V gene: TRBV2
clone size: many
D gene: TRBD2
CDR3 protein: CASRARLAGGPSDTQYF
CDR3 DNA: TGTGCCAGCAGGGCCAGGTTAGCGGGGGGGCCGTCAGATACGCAGTATTTT

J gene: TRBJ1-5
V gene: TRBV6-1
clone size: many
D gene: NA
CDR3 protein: CASSEWARYSNQPQHF
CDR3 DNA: TGTGCCAGCAGTGAATGGGCACGATATAGCAATCAGCCCCAGCATTTT

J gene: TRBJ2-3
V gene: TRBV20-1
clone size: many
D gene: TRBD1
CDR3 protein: CSARADRRFPNTDTQYF
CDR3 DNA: TGCAGTGCTAGAGCGGACAGGAGGTTTCCAAACACAGATACGCAGTATTTT

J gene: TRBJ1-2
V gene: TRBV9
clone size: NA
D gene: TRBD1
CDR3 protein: CASSFGQGASYGYTF
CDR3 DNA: TGTGCCAGCAGCTTTGGGCAGGGGGCGAGCTATGGCTACACCTTC

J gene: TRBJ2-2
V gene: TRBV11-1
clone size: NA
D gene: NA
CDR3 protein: CASSLALGGELFF
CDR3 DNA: TGTGCCAGCAGCTTAGCGCTCGGCGGGGAGCTGTTTTTT

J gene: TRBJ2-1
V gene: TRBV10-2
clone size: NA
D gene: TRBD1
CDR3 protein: CASSGDRVVFF
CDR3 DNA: TGCGCCAGCAGTGGGGACAGGGTAGTGTTCTTC

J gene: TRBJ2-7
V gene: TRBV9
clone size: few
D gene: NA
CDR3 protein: CASSPRGPQGGHEQYF
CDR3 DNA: TGTGCCAGCAGCCCACGAGGCCCGCAGGGGGGCCACGAGCAGTACTTC

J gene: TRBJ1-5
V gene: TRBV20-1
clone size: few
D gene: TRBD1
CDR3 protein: CSARATGRDQPQHF
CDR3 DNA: TGCAGTGCTAGAGCGACAGGGCGCGATCAGCCCCAGCATTTT

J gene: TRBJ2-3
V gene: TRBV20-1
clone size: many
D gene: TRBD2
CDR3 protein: CSARDSSGRAADTQYF
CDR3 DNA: TGCAGTGCTAGAGATTCTAGCGGGAGGGCGGCAGATACGCAGTATTTT

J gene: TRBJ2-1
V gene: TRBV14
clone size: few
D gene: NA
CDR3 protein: CASSPRRTPGNEQFF
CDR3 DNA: TGTGCCAGCAGCCCCCGGCGAACCCCTGGCAATGAGCAGTTCTTC

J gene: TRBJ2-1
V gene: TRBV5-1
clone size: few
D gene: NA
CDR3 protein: CASSLLGDSQSSYNEQFF
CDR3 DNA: TGCGCCAGCAGCTTGTTGGGGGACTCTCAGAGCTCCTACAATGAGCAGTTCTTC

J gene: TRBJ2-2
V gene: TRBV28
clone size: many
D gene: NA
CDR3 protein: CASRGGLPNTGELFF
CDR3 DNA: TGTGCCAGCCGAGGGGGGCTACCGAACACCGGGGAGCTGTTTTTT

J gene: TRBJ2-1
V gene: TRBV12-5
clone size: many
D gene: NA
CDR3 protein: CASGLALEGGGDEQFF
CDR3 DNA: TGTGCTAGTGGTTTGGCACTTGAAGGAGGAGGGGATGAGCAGTTCTTC

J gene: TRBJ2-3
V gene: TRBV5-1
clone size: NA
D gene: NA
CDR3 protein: CASSFLQGGTDTQYF
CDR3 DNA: TGCGCCAGCAGCTTCCTACAGGGAGGCACAGATACGCAGTATTTT

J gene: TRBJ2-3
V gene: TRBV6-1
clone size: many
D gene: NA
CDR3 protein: CASSPPPTDTQYF
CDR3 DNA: TGTGCCAGCAGTCCCCCCCCCACAGATACGCAGTATTTT

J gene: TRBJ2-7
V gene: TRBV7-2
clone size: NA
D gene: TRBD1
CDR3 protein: CASSFSGTGAYEQYF
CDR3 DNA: TGTGCCAGCAGCTTTTCCGGGACAGGAGCCTACGAGCAGTACTTC

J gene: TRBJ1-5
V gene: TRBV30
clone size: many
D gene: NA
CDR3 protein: CAWSRRGARQPQHF
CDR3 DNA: TGTGCCTGGAGTCGGAGGGGGGCACGGCAGCCCCAGCATTTT

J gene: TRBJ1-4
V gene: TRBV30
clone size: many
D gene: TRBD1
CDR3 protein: CAWRLPRTGLREKLFF
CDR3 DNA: TGTGCCTGGAGGTTGCCTCGGACAGGGCTTAGGGAAAAACTGTTTTTT

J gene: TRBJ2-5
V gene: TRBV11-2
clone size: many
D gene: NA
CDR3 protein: CASSLVDQGWETQYF
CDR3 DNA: TGTGCCAGCAGCTTAGTTGATCAGGGATGGGAGACCCAGTACTTC